The 22 T cell receptor beta chains listed next were all sequenced from one sample in a study of T cell repertoires in cytomegalovirus infection. No cognate antigen is known for these TCRs. MiXCR was run by TCRdb on the reads, yielding one entry per CDR3 protein. The table includes 350,000 to 400,000 distinct CDR3 sequences, 34% detected once. This specimen consisted of cultured PBMCs, obtained from culture after CMV antigen stimulation. These receptors originate from a human donor in good health (CMV status not recorded). Some clones in this sample may be carry-over from other donors' samples.

This clonotype was seen repeatedly, ten times or more. The chain has TRBV27 and TRBJ2-1; 9 bases align to TRBD2. CDR3 size: 16 residues. V was clipped by 2 bases and J by 0 bases; unmatched bases: 2. Germline values: CDR1 MNHEY, CDR2 SMNVEV (reference sequence). CDR3: CASSLLSGSSYNEQFF. In DNA form, the CDR3 reads TGTGCCAGCAGTTTACTTAGCGGGAGCTCCTACAATGAGCAGTTCTTC.

There are a few counts of this clonotype. V and J are TRBV12-3 or TRBV12-4 and TRBJ2-7, with 8 bases that match TRBD2. V lost 6 bases, J lost 4 bases, and 5 bases stayed unmatched. The CDR3 is 13 residues long. CDR3: CASSRSGIYEQYV. The DNA for the CDR3 is TGTGCCAGCAGCCGTAGCGGGATTTACGAGCAGTACGTC.

This clonotype was seen ten or more times. The gene calls are TRBV7-2 and TRBJ2-5; no firm D call. The CDR3 loop spans 14 amino acids. The germline V gene has CDR1 SGHTA and CDR2 FQGNSA. With 5 bases removed from V and 1 base from J, the gap between germline ends came to 11 bases. CDR3 DNA: TGTGCCAGCAGCGCCCGAGTCTCCCAAGAGACCCAGTACTTC. This codes for CASSARVSQETQYF.

There are a few counts of this clonotype. The chain uses TRBV12-3 or TRBV12-4 and TRBJ2-6; D call uncertain. CDR3 length: 15 amino acids. Between the trimmed V and J ends, which lost 6 bases and 0 bases, there was a span of 9 bases. The CDR3 DNA reads as TGTGCCAGCAGCCGTCATTTCTCTGGGGCCAACGTCCTGACTTTC. Its translation: CASSRHFSGANVLTF.

This clonotype was detected only a few times. The V and J genes are TRBV12-3 or TRBV12-4 and TRBJ2-2, with D unresolved. CDR3 length equals 16 residues. The V end was cut by 3 bases, the J end by 0 bases, with 11 bases between. CDR3 coding DNA: TGTGCCAGCAGTTTTGGCAGATCATCGAACACCGGGGAGCTGTTTTTT. This gives the protein CASSFGRSSNTGELFF.

This clonotype was counted a few times. The V call is TRBV7-3, the J call TRBJ1-6; TRBD1 is a possible D gene (5 bases). The CDR3 loop spans 15 amino acids. V was trimmed by 1 base and J by 7 bases, leaving 11 bases between them. CDR1 SGHTA and CDR2 FQGTGA come from the germline V gene. The CDR3 coding sequence is TGTGCCAGCAGCTTAATGGGTGGGGGGAATTCACCCCTCCACTTT. Protein product: CASSLMGGGNSPLHF.

This clonotype appeared many times. The V gene is TRBV7-2, the J gene TRBJ2-7; TRBD2 matches 10 bases. The germline CDR1 and CDR2 sequences are SGHTA and FQGNSA. The junction had 9 bases not matched to a gene; V was cut back by 1 base and J by 3 bases. The CDR3 is 17 amino acids. The CDR3 sequence is CASSLVSGRAKGYEQYF. For the CDR3, the DNA is TGTGCCAGCAGCTTAGTCAGCGGGAGGGCGAAAGGCTACGAGCAGTACTTC.

The chain joins TRBV10-2 to TRBJ1-5, with 12 positions matching TRBD1. The CDR3 length is 15 residues. Germline CDR1 is WSHSY and CDR2 is SAAADI. J gave up 6 bases and V 6 bases, and 6 bases lay outside the gene matches. The CDR3 nucleotides read TGCGCCAGCAGGGCCGGGACAGGGGGCAGTCAGCCCCAGCATTTT. Translation gives CASRAGTGGSQPQHF.

This sequence joins TRBV5-5 and TRBJ2-1; a weak D match, TRBD2 (7 bases). There are 17 residues in the CDR3. Germline CDR1 and CDR2: SGHKS and YYEKEE (reference sequence). V was pared by 4 bases and J by 3 bases, with 20 bases between. CDR3 DNA sequence: TGTGCCAGCAGCCATGCCCCCAGGGGAGGGGACTACAATGAGCAGTTCTTC. This codes for CASSHAPRGGDYNEQFF.

This chain connects TRBV7-9 to TRBJ1-1; 11 bases agree with TRBD1. The CDR3 has 21 amino acids. Per germline, CDR1 SEHNR and CDR2 FQNEAQ (reference sequence). V lost 5 bases and J lost 1; bases outside the gene matches: 21. CDR3 sequence: CASSPPGGKSGQGAGNTEAFF. The DNA of the CDR3 is TGTGCCAGCAGCCCACCGGGTGGTAAATCCGGACAGGGGGCTGGGAACACTGAAGCTTTCTTT. Based on the CDR3 plus reference TRBV7-9 and TRBJ1-1, the full variable domain is DTGVSQNPRHKITKRGQNVTFRCDPISEHNRLYWYRQTLGQGPEFLTYFQNEAQLEKSRLLSDRFSAERPKGSFSTLEIQRTEQGDSAMYLCASSPPGGKSGQGAGNTEAFFGQGTRLTVV.

A word on this clonotype: A much larger clone sits a single nucleotide away, making a read error possible. The rearrangement joins TRBV12-3 or TRBV12-4 to TRBJ1-3; 8 bases are shared with TRBD1. This CDR3 is 16 amino acids long. CDR3 sequence: CTSSLGQEHSGNTIYF. The CDR3 coding sequence is TGTACCAGCAGCTTGGGACAGGAACACTCTGGAAACACCATATATTTT.

As regards this clonotype: A read error is likely, as this CDR3 ends without the conserved phenylalanine or tryptophan. The rearrangement links TRBV4-3 to TRBJ2-7; possible D gene TRBD1, 6 bases. The CDR3 runs 14 residues. V dropped 0 bases and J dropped 3 bases, with 9 bases sitting between them. The germline CDR1 and CDR2 sequences are LGHNA and YSLEER. CDR3 coding DNA: TGCGCCAGCAGCCAAGAGTCCAGGGGCTACGAGCAGTACTAC. Translation: CASSQESRGYEQYY.

The rearrangement joins TRBV6-2 or TRBV6-3 to TRBJ1-5, with no clear D. Germline CDR1 and CDR2: MNHEY and SVGEGT. Trimming stripped 7 bases from V and 11 bases from J, with 18 bases between. The CDR3 extends over 13 amino acids. CDR3 in DNA: TGTGCCAGCACCCAAGTTCCCGGGTTGTCCCAGCATTTT. Protein: CASTQVPGLSQHF.

This sequence joins TRBV12-3 or TRBV12-4 and TRBJ2-5; perhaps TRBD2 as D (6 bases). The CDR3 extends over 17 amino acids. Trimming shortened V by 1 base and J by 4 bases, and 19 bases separated the two germline ends. CDR3 sequence: CASSLEVAEGVSETQYF. The CDR3 region has the DNA TGTGCCAGCAGTTTAGAAGTCGCGGAGGGAGTGTCAGAGACCCAGTACTTC.

This clonotype was observed a few times. The V and J genes are TRBV7-2 and TRBJ2-1; maybe TRBD1 (5 bases). The CDR3 is 15 residues long. The V gene's germline CDR1 is SGHTA and CDR2 FQGNSA. V gave up 1 base and J gave up 6 bases, with 13 bases separating them. CDR3 DNA: TGTGCCAGCAGCTTAGTGGGGCAGGGCAGCAATGAGCAGTTCTTC. This encodes CASSLVGQGSNEQFF.

This clonotype came up many times. Written as DNA, the CDR3 is TGTGCCAGCAGCTTAGCCGGACAGTCCCACGAGCAGTACGTC. It specifies CASSLAGQSHEQYV. The V gene is TRBV7-9, the J gene TRBJ2-7; tentatively, D is TRBD1 (6 bases). The CDR3 sequence is 14 residues long. Trimming shortened V by 0 bases and J by 5 bases, and 11 bases separated the two germline ends. Germline CDR1 SEHNR, CDR2 FQNEAQ (reference sequence).

This sequence joins TRBV4-1 and TRBJ2-1; D gene uncertain. V shed 7 bases and J shed 4 bases, with 8 bases lying between them. Germline assignment: CDR1 MGHRA and CDR2 YSYEKL. This CDR3 is 12 amino acids long. The CDR3 bases are TGCGCCAGCACCGCCGGGTACAATGAGCAGTTCTTC. Translation gives CASTAGYNEQFF.

This clonotype was recorded a few times. The chain couples TRBV7-2 to TRBJ2-1, with D maybe TRBD2 (6 bases). The CDR3 runs 15 residues. V was clipped by 1 base and J by 7 bases, with 14 bases between them. Germline V gene lookup returns CDR1 SGHTA and CDR2 FQGNSA. The CDR3 sequence: CASSLGGGGGNEQFF. The CDR3 DNA reads as TGTGCCAGCAGCTTAGGGGGAGGTGGGGGAAATGAGCAGTTCTTC.

This CDR3 reads CASSFNIGNYEQYV. As DNA, the CDR3 is TGTGCCAGCAGCTTTAATATCGGCAACTACGAGCAGTACGTC. This chain connects TRBV7-2 to TRBJ2-7; D unclear. Germline values: CDR1 SGHTA, CDR2 FQGNSA. This CDR3 is built from 14 residues. The V end lost 3 bases, the J end lost 3 bases, and 12 bases lay between the germline ends.

The rearrangement links TRBV7-8 to TRBJ2-5; D is tentatively TRBD1 or TRBD2 (5 bases each). Germline CDR1 and CDR2: SGHVS and FQNEAQ. Trimming left V 6 bases short and J 1 base short, with 12 bases between. This CDR3 region has 14 residues. The CDR3 coding sequence is TGTGCCAGCAGTCGTGGGACGGCCCAAGAGACCCAGTACTTC. Amino acid sequence: CASSRGTAQETQYF.

This chain links TRBV28 with TRBJ1-6; D may be TRBD1 (5 bases). The CDR3 sequence is 15 residues long. Germline V CDR1 and CDR2: MDHEN, SYDVKM. The V end was cut by 1 base, the J end by 6 bases, with 10 bases between. The CDR3: CASSLSDMSNSPLHF. CDR3 sequence (DNA): TGTGCCAGCAGTTTATCGGACATGAGTAATTCACCCCTCCACTTT. The full variable domain, in which reference TRBV28 and TRBJ1-6 provide the parts outside the CDR3, is DVKVTQSSRYLVKRTGEKVFLECVQDMDHENMFWYRQDPGLGLRLIYFSYDVKMKEKGDIPEGYSVSREKKERFSLILESASTNQTSMYLCASSLSDMSNSPLHFGNGTRLTVT.

In its sample, this clonotype was seen a few times. The CDR3 sequence is CASSDGSGFTEKLFF. As DNA, the CDR3 is TGTGCCAGCAGTGACGGATCGGGTTTTACTGAAAAACTGTTTTTT. The chain recombines TRBV12-3 or TRBV12-4 with TRBJ1-4; D gene unclear. The CDR3 extends over 15 amino acids. The V end was cut by 5 bases, the J end by 7 bases, with 17 bases between.